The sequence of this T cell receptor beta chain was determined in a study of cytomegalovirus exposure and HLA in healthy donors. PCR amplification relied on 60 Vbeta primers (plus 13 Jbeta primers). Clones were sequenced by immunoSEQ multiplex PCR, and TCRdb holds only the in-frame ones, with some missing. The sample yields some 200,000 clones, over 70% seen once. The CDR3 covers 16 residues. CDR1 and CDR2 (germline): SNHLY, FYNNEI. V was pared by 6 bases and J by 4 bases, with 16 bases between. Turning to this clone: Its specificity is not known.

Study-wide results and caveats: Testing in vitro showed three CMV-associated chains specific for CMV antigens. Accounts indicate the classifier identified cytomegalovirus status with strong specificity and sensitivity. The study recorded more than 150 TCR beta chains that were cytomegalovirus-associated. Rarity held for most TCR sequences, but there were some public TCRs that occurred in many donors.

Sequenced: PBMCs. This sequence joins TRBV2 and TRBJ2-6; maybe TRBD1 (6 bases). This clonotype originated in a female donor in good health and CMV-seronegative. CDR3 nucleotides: TGTGCCAGCAGCTACAGGGTCGCGGCGGGGGCCAACGTCCTGACTTTC. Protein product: CASSYRVAAGANVLTF. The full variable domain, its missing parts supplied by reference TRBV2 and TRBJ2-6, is EPEVTQTPSHQVTQMGQEVILRCVPISNHLYFYWYRQILGQKVEFLVSFYNNEISEKSEIFDDQFSVERPDGSNFTLKIRSTKLEDSAMYFCASSYRVAAGANVLTFGAGSRLTVL.